Below are 7 T cell receptor beta chains sequenced from a single sample in a study of graft-versus-host responses after intestinal transplantation. Assay: immunoSEQ multiplex PCR; the TCRdb copy retains only in-frame clones and omits some. The profile shows about 14,000 clones, roughly 82% of them singletons. Lymphocytes (intraepithelial and lamina propria) were released by processing the graft tissue. The material was ileum tissue, obtained roughly 28 days after intestinal transplant. These receptors came from a human patient who received an intestinal transplant, so some T cells may come from the graft donor.

This clone was detected only a few times. This chain joins TRBV5-8 and TRBJ1-5; D not certain. CDR3 length: 15 amino acids. The germline gives CDR1 SGHTS, CDR2 YDEGEE. V was clipped by 4 bases and J by 0 bases, with 11 bases between them. For the CDR3, the DNA is TGTGCCAGCAGCCCACACACAGATAGCAATCAGCCCCAGCATTTT. Translating it yields CASSPHTDSNQPQHF.

V and J are TRBV7-2 and TRBJ2-1; possible D gene TRBD2, 7 bases. The germline V gene encodes CDR1 SGHTA and CDR2 FQGNSA. This CDR3 region has 17 residues. V gave up 3 bases and J gave up 2 bases, with 17 bases separating them. CDR3 protein: CASSFSLGGAAYNEQFF. The CDR3 region has the DNA TGTGCCAGCAGCTTCAGTTTAGGGGGGGCCGCCTACAATGAGCAGTTCTTC.

The chain links TRBV7-2 to TRBJ2-3, with 11 bases that match TRBD2. There are 16 residues in the CDR3. Germline V gene data show CDR1 as SGHTA and CDR2 as FQGNSA. V lost 5 bases, J lost 2 bases, and 6 bases stayed unmatched. The DNA for the CDR3 is TGTGCCAGCAGCAAGACTAGCGGGGCCTCCACAGATACGCAGTATTTT. Its protein product is CASSKTSGASTDTQYF.

V and J are TRBV5-4 and TRBJ2-3; TRBD2 matches 7 bases. Germline V gene sequence: CDR1 SGHNT, CDR2 YYREEE (reference sequence). Unmatched junction bases numbered 7, after V lost 1 base and J lost 2 bases. There are 16 residues in the CDR3. CDR3 region: CASSLPGLVPTDTQYF. CDR3 coding DNA: TGTGCCAGCAGCTTGCCAGGACTAGTTCCCACAGATACGCAGTATTTT.

This rearrangement joins TRBV29-1 to TRBJ2-2; 9 bases align to TRBD2. The CDR3 sequence is 14 residues long. CDR1 and CDR2 from the germline V gene are SQVTM and ANQGSEA. After removal of 5 bases from V and 6 bases from J, the junction contained 7 bases not matched to a gene. Here the CDR3 reads CSVFDGTSSGELFF. The CDR3 nucleotides are TGCAGCGTTTTTGACGGGACTAGCTCCGGGGAGCTGTTTTTT.

The chain employs TRBV27 and TRBJ1-5; maybe TRBD1 (5 bases). Germline CDR1 is MNHEY and CDR2 is SMNVEV (reference sequence). The CDR3 spans 14 residues. Deletions cut 8 bases from V and 7 bases from J, with 18 bases between. In DNA, the CDR3 is TGTGCCAGCTCGGGACTTCCGGGAGGGCAGCCCCAGCATTTT. As protein: CASSGLPGGQPQHF.

The rearrangement links TRBV11-1 to TRBJ2-5, with 9 positions matching TRBD1. CDR3 length equals 13 residues. Trimming took 8 bases from V and 5 from J; bases not matched to a gene: 6. Germline lookup yields CDR1 SGHAT and CDR2 FQDESV (reference sequence). The CDR3 region is CASGDRVFETQYF. DNA of the CDR3: TGTGCCAGCGGGGACAGGGTATTCGAGACCCAGTACTTC. Full variable domain (outside the CDR3, taken from reference TRBV11-1 and TRBJ2-5): EAEVAQSPRYKITEKSQAVAFWCDPISGHATLYWYRQILGQGPELLVQFQDESVVDDSQLPKDRFSAERLKGVDSTLKIQPAELGDSAMYLCASGDRVFETQYFGPGTRLLVL.